Below, 15 T cell receptor beta chains from the same sample are listed, as sequenced in a study of cytomegalovirus exposure and HLA in healthy donors. Both 60 Vbeta primers and 13 Jbeta primers went into the PCR. Sequencing was performed with immunoSEQ multiplex PCR; in TCRdb, only in-frame clones are kept and a portion is missing. The profile shows around 110,000 clones, 79% of them singletons. The specimen was PBMCs. The receptors come from a man younger than 40 in good health and CMV-seropositive.

This clone showed up just a few times. This sequence joins TRBV5-4 and TRBJ2-5; 7 bases line up with TRBD2. The V and J ends lost 5 bases and 1 base, in that order; junction bases with no gene match: 8. This CDR3 is 15 amino acids long. CDR1 and CDR2 (germline): SGHNT, YYREEE (reference sequence). The CDR3 protein is CASRRGLPFQETQYF. For the CDR3, the DNA is TGTGCCAGCAGGAGGGGACTACCGTTCCAAGAGACCCAGTACTTC.

J is TRBJ2-1 and V is TRBV7-2; TRBD2 aligns across 7 bases. CDR1 SGHTA and CDR2 FQGNSA come from the germline V gene. The CDR3 is 17 amino acids. The V segment lost 4 bases and the J segment 4 bases; nucleotides outside the gene matches: 13. As DNA, the CDR3 is TGTGCCAGCAGCTCATTCCCTCGCGGGGGTCTTTACAATGAGCAGTTCTTC. This translates into CASSSFPRGGLYNEQFF.

This chain links TRBV4-2 with TRBJ1-2; D call uncertain. Trimming stripped 0 bases from V and 0 bases from J, with 2 bases between. The CDR3 consists of 13 residues. In germline, CDR1 is LGHNA, CDR2 YNFKEQ. CDR3 amino acids: CASSQDTNYGYTF. CDR3 DNA sequence: TGTGCCAGCAGCCAAGACACTAACTATGGCTACACCTTC.

Only a few counts were recorded for this clone. V is TRBV7-3 and J is TRBJ2-2; 10 nucleotides agree with TRBD2. Germline trimming cut 2 bases from V and 3 bases from J; bases unmatched to any gene: 3. The germline V gene encodes CDR1 SGHTA and CDR2 FQGTGA. The CDR3 sequence is 16 residues long. DNA for the CDR3: TGTGCCAGCAGCTTACGGCTAGCGGGAGACACCGGGGAGCTGTTTTTT. Protein product: CASSLRLAGDTGELFF.

Points on this clone: At one end the junction does not follow the germline gene, possibly because of a read error. V and J are TRBV7-7 and TRBJ2-1; D gene ambiguous. This CDR3 comprises 13 residues. Per the germline V gene, CDR1 is SSHAT and CDR2 is FNYEAQ (reference sequence). Here the CDR3 reads CASSFISTNEQFF. DNA of the CDR3: TGTGCTAGCAGCTTCATCAGTACCAATGAGCAGTTCTTC.

The chain joins TRBV6-1 to TRBJ1-3; perhaps TRBD1 as D (5 bases). This CDR3 spans 16 amino acids. Per germline, CDR1 MNHNS and CDR2 SASEGT. V was pared by 2 bases and J by 3 bases, with 14 bases between. As DNA, the CDR3 is TGTGCCAGCAGTGAAATCGGGGGATCGGGTGGAAACACCATATATTTT. Residues: CASSEIGGSGGNTIYF.

The table lists this clone with a count of one. The chain has TRBV2 and TRBJ1-2; D is unresolved. This CDR3 contains 14 residues. The germline V gene has CDR1 SNHLY and CDR2 FYNNEI. The V end lost 6 bases, the J end lost 5 bases, and 16 bases lay between the germline ends. CDR3 in amino acids: CASSVRLQTYGYTF. The CDR3 DNA reads TGTGCCAGCAGCGTTCGGCTGCAGACTTATGGCTACACCTTC.

The chain links TRBV2 to TRBJ2-3; 11 bases agree with TRBD1. The CDR3 runs to 16 residues. The junction had 6 bases not matched to a gene; V was cut back by 6 bases and J by 1 base. The germline gives CDR1 SNHLY, CDR2 FYNNEI. CDR3 amino acids: CASRWDRGGGTDTQYF. The CDR3 bases are TGTGCCAGCAGATGGGACAGGGGGGGCGGCACAGATACGCAGTATTTT.

The DNA for the CDR3 is TGCGCCAACAGTCAGGGTAGATTGGAGGGAGGAATGAACACTGAAGCTTTCTTT. It is translated as CANSQGRLEGGMNTEAFF. This chain joins TRBV4-3 and TRBJ1-1; perhaps TRBD1 as D (5 bases). Deletions cut 10 bases from V and 0 bases from J, with 27 bases between. Germline V gene lookup returns CDR1 LGHNA and CDR2 YSLEER. The CDR3 has 18 residues.

The V gene is TRBV10-3, the J gene TRBJ1-3; the D is unclear. Germline V gene lookup returns CDR1 ENHRY and CDR2 SYGVKD. The CDR3 has 11 amino acids. Trimming removed 5 bases from V and 4 bases from J, with 3 bases in between. Written as DNA, the CDR3 is TGTGCCATCAGTCCGGGAAACACCATATATTTT. It encodes CAISPGNTIYF.

V usage is TRBV4-2 and J usage is TRBJ1-2; D unresolved. CDR3 length equals 12 residues. Germline V CDR1 and CDR2: LGHNA, YNFKEQ. The ends were cut back, 0 bases at V and 7 bases at J, with 6 bases in the middle. This chain's CDR3 is CASSQDRFGYTF. As DNA, the CDR3 is TGTGCCAGCAGCCAAGATCGTTTTGGCTACACCTTC.

This clone was seen a handful of times. The genes are TRBV11-1 and TRBJ2-1, with TRBD1 as a possible D gene (5 bases). The CDR3 is 15 amino acids. Germline CDR1 reads SGHAT; CDR2 reads FQDESV (reference sequence). Trimming pared 5 bases from V and 0 bases from J, leaving 11 bases between. Here the CDR3 DNA reads TGTGCCAGCAGCCGACAGACAGCCTCCTACAATGAGCAGTTCTTC. This sequence encodes CASSRQTASYNEQFF. Drawing the rest from reference TRBV11-1 and TRBJ2-1, the complete variable domain is EAEVAQSPRYKITEKSQAVAFWCDPISGHATLYWYRQILGQGPELLVQFQDESVVDDSQLPKDRFSAERLKGVDSTLKIQPAELGDSAMYLCASSRQTASYNEQFFGPGTRLTVL.

The rearrangement links TRBV2 to TRBJ1-2; tentatively, D is TRBD1 (6 bases). The ends were cut back, 4 bases at V and 4 bases at J, with 16 bases in the middle. This CDR3 is built from 15 residues. Germline V gene sequence: CDR1 SNHLY, CDR2 FYNNEI. CDR3 region: CASSVTGSSTYGYTF. The CDR3 coding sequence is TGTGCCAGCAGTGTTACAGGGTCGTCGACCTATGGCTACACCTTC.

The sample holds one count of this clone. This chain uses TRBV6-6 with TRBJ2-1; D unresolved. The germline V gene encodes CDR1 MNHNY and CDR2 SVGAGI (reference sequence). V dropped 6 bases and J dropped 2 bases, with 14 bases sitting between them. CDR3 length equals 15 residues. The DNA of the CDR3 is TGTGCCAGCAGCCAGAGCGAAATGGCCTACAATGAGCAGTTCTTC. Translated: CASSQSEMAYNEQFF.

The chain recombines TRBV5-8 with TRBJ1-6; 7 bases match TRBD1. Germline assignment: CDR1 SGHTS and CDR2 YDEGEE. The trim removed 2 bases at V and 0 bases at J, leaving 8 bases unmatched. CDR3 length: 18 amino acids. The CDR3 sequence is CASSFTRDSSSYNSPLHF. DNA for the CDR3: TGTGCCAGCAGCTTCACCCGGGACAGTAGCTCCTATAATTCACCCCTCCACTTT.